This TCR beta chain was sequenced for a study of cytomegalovirus exposure and HLA in healthy donors. Both 60 Vbeta primers and 13 Jbeta primers went into the PCR. Generated by immunoSEQ multiplex PCR, the TCRdb table keeps only in-frame clones and is missing some. Seen here are just over 150,000 clones, more than 65% observed once, and the top ten hold under 8%. This clone was seen just once. The CDR3 consists of 13 residues. Looked up from germline, CDR1 is SGHDN and CDR2 is FVKESK. V lost 5 bases and J lost 4, with 11 bases in between. This chain uses TRBV14 with TRBJ1-2, with unresolved D. The specimen sequenced was PBMCs. The TCR sequence derives from a man aged 45-65 years in good health and CMV-seropositive. The DNA of the CDR3 is TGTGCCAGCAGCTTGGACTGGTTCTATGGCTACACCTTC. It translates to CASSLDWFYGYTF.